A single sample gave rise to the 22 T cell receptor beta chains below, sequenced in a study of cytomegalovirus exposure and HLA in healthy donors (dated by TCRdb to the late 2010s). The receptor library was made with the immunoSEQ multiplex PCR assay. For the multiplex PCR, a mixture combining 60 forward primers for TCR Vbeta segments and 13 reverse primers for TCR Jbeta segments was used. In its TCRdb copy, this immuneACCESS table keeps in-frame sequences only and misses some clones. Where compared with another copy, unresolved V genes explain less than half of these, and the others have no known cause. For this sample there are some 220,000 clones; more than 85% appear just once. The top ten clonotypes cover 0.9% to 1.1% of the sample. Sequenced material: PBMCs. The receptors come from a woman in her late teens or twenties in good health and CMV-seronegative.

The V and J genes are TRBV19 and TRBJ1-6; 7 nucleotides agree with TRBD1. The CDR3 has 16 amino acids. The germline CDR1 and CDR2 sequences are LNHDA and SQIVND (reference sequence). Trimming took 7 bases from V and 2 from J; bases not matched to a gene: 8. CDR3 loop: CASKGQDPPYNSPLHF. The CDR3 DNA reads as TGTGCCAGTAAAGGACAGGATCCTCCCTATAATTCACCCCTCCACTTT.

V usage is TRBV10-1 and J usage is TRBJ2-2; 7 bases agree with TRBD1. From germline, CDR1 is WNHNN and CDR2 SYGVQD (reference sequence). The J segment lost 2 bases and the V segment lost 6 bases, leaving 9 bases of the junction unmatched. The CDR3 has 16 residues. CDR3 DNA sequence: TGCGCCAGCAGGCCCGGGACAGTTATTAACACCGGGGAGCTGTTTTTT. This translates into CASRPGTVINTGELFF.

The gene calls are TRBV9 and TRBJ2-3, with D possibly TRBD2 on 6 matching bases. This CDR3 region has 16 residues. V gave up 0 bases and J gave up 2 bases, with 13 bases separating them. Germline CDR1 is SGDLS and CDR2 is YYNGEE. This chain's CDR3 is CASSVDLGLITDTQYF. In DNA, the CDR3 is TGTGCCAGCAGCGTAGATTTGGGACTGATCACAGATACGCAGTATTTT.

The chain employs TRBV10-2 and TRBJ1-1; 11 bases are a match to TRBD1. This CDR3 region has 14 residues. V lost 6 bases, J lost 4 bases, and 4 bases stayed unmatched. From germline, CDR1 is WSHSY and CDR2 SAAADI. CDR3 DNA sequence: TGCGCCAGCAGACTGGGGACAGGGGGCACTGAAGCTTTCTTT. Amino acids: CASRLGTGGTEAFF.

The chain is built from TRBV29-1 and TRBJ1-1; 10 positions agree with TRBD1. Germline trimming cut 7 bases from V and 5 bases from J; bases unmatched to any gene: 7. The CDR3 totals 13 residues. Germline CDR1 reads SQVTM; CDR2 reads ANQGSEA. The DNA for the CDR3 is TGCAGCGCCAAAGGGACAGGGGTTACTGAAGCTTTCTTT. It translates to CSAKGTGVTEAFF.

V is TRBV5-1 and J is TRBJ2-1; 8 bases agree with TRBD1. The germline gives CDR1 SGHRS, CDR2 YFSETQ. Trimming at V came to 7 bases and at J to 6 bases, leaving 6 bases not matched to a gene. The CDR3 covers 13 residues. The CDR3: CASVLDRGNEQFF. CDR3 nucleotides: TGCGCCAGCGTACTCGACAGGGGCAATGAGCAGTTCTTC.

In this sample, this clone turned up once. This sequence joins TRBV6-5 and TRBJ1-2; D remains ambiguous. Per germline, CDR1 MNHEY and CDR2 SVGAGI. The CDR3 is 15 residues long. The V end lost 7 bases, the J end lost 0 bases, and 15 bases lay between the germline ends. CDR3 nucleotide sequence: TGTGCCAGCAACTTCCACGCGGAGTCTAACTATGGCTACACCTTC. Its protein is CASNFHAESNYGYTF.

Notes on this clone: The germline gene is not matched at one end of the junction; a read error may be the cause. This rearrangement joins TRBV5-4 to TRBJ1-4; 8 positions agree with TRBD1. CDR3 length: 14 residues. Per germline, CDR1 SGHNT and CDR2 YYREEE (reference sequence). CDR3 sequence reads: CTTKLMGALDRAVF. As DNA, the CDR3 is TGTACCACCAAACTGATGGGGGCTCTGGACAGGGCCGTTTTT.

The chain couples TRBV7-9 to TRBJ1-2, with 7 positions matching TRBD1. CDR3 length: 14 residues. The V gene's germline CDR1 is SEHNR and CDR2 FQNEAQ (reference sequence). Unmatched junction bases numbered 7, after V lost 5 bases and J lost 4 bases. CDR3 amino acids: CASSPSGQLYGYTF. CDR3 bases: TGTGCCAGCAGCCCCTCGGGACAGCTCTATGGCTACACCTTC.

The gene calls are TRBV30 and TRBJ1-1; the D gene is possibly TRBD1 (6 bases). Germline V gene data show CDR1 as GTSNPN and CDR2 as SVGIG (reference sequence). Trimming left V 2 bases short and J 2 bases short, with 18 bases between. This CDR3 has 16 amino acids. CDR3 protein: CAWSQLYGQPNTEAFF. The CDR3 DNA is TGTGCCTGGAGTCAGCTTTATGGACAGCCTAACACTGAAGCTTTCTTT.

The rearrangement joins TRBV19 to TRBJ2-7, with D perhaps matching TRBD2 (5 bases). V shed 6 bases and J shed 0 bases, with 12 bases lying between them. The CDR3 length is 14 residues. In germline, CDR1 is LNHDA, CDR2 SQIVND (reference sequence). CDR3 loop: CASSDGGSSYEQYF. CDR3 bases: TGTGCCAGTAGCGACGGTGGGAGCTCCTACGAGCAGTACTTC.

This clone has just one count. The DNA of the CDR3 is TGTGCCAGCAGTCCCTACCAGGGAAGAGGCACTGAAGCTTTCTTT. It yields the protein CASSPYQGRGTEAFF. The V call is TRBV27, the J call TRBJ1-1; D may be TRBD1 (5 bases). The length of the CDR3 is 15 residues. V was cut by 5 bases and J by 4 bases, with 17 bases left in between. Germline assignment: CDR1 MNHEY and CDR2 SMNVEV (reference sequence).

In its sample, this clone was seen once. The CDR3 is CASRAGENEQFF. The CDR3 DNA sequence: TGTGCCAGCAGAGCGGGGGAAAATGAGCAGTTCTTC. The chain joins TRBV5-4 to TRBJ2-1; 8 nucleotides line up with TRBD2. This CDR3 has 12 residues. CDR1 is SGHNT, CDR2 YYREEE, per germline (reference sequence). Germline trimming cut 5 bases from V and 7 bases from J; bases unmatched to any gene: 2.

V is TRBV4-3 and J is TRBJ1-2; 8 bases align to TRBD1. This CDR3 is 14 amino acids long. V dropped 4 bases and J dropped 4; count of bases not matched to a gene: 5. Germline CDR1 and CDR2: LGHNA and YSLEER. The CDR3, as DNA: TGCGCCAGCAGCCGCGAGGGACAGGCCTATGGCTACACCTTC. It yields the protein CASSREGQAYGYTF.

This clone turned up a few times. The V call is TRBV11-2, the J call TRBJ1-3; D might be TRBD1 (5 bases). The CDR3 has 16 residues. The germline V gene has CDR1 SGHAT and CDR2 FQNNGV. V was trimmed by 4 bases and J by 0 bases, leaving 13 bases between them. Here the CDR3 reads CASSSLQGSSGNTIYF. DNA of the CDR3: TGTGCCAGCAGCTCCCTCCAGGGCAGCTCTGGAAACACCATATATTTT.

This clone was seen a few times. The V and J genes are TRBV5-1 and TRBJ2-2, with 8 bases identical to TRBD2. Germline CDR1 reads SGHRS; CDR2 reads YFSETQ. The V and J ends lost 1 base and 4 bases, in that order; junction bases with no gene match: 9. The CDR3 length is 17 residues. CDR3 in amino acids: CASSLIRGGPVTGELFF. DNA of the CDR3: TGCGCCAGCAGCTTGATCCGGGGGGGGCCGGTCACCGGGGAGCTGTTTTTT.

V is TRBV9 and J is TRBJ2-1, with D possibly TRBD2 on 5 matching bases. The CDR3 has 15 amino acids. The V and J ends lost 2 bases and 7 bases respectively, with 16 bases between them. Germline lookup yields CDR1 SGDLS and CDR2 YYNGEE. The CDR3 loop reads CASSVKRETGNEQFF. The CDR3 DNA follows: TGTGCCAGCAGCGTCAAGAGGGAGACCGGGAATGAGCAGTTCTTC.

This chain uses TRBV9 with TRBJ2-1; perhaps TRBD2 as D (5 bases). Looked up from germline, CDR1 is SGDLS and CDR2 is YYNGEE. This CDR3 spans 15 amino acids. Trimming removed 0 bases from V and 8 bases from J, with 15 bases in between. The CDR3, as DNA: TGTGCCAGCAGCGTAGTGGACTCGGATCTGGATGAGCAGTTCTTC. This encodes CASSVVDSDLDEQFF.

This clone was picked up a small number of times. V gene TRBV11-3 combines with J gene TRBJ1-2; D unresolved. Germline CDR1 is SGHNT and CDR2 is YENEEA. The CDR3 covers 14 residues. V was cut by 2 bases and J by 2 bases, with 9 bases left in between. For the CDR3, the DNA is TGTGCCAGCAGCTTAAACAGAGGGAACTATGGCTACACCTTC. It codes for CASSLNRGNYGYTF.

The rearrangement uses TRBV18 and TRBJ2-1, with D possibly being TRBD1 (5 bases). CDR3 length: 13 residues. CDR1 and CDR2 from the germline V gene are KGHSH and LQKENI. Trimming removed 1 base from V and 7 bases from J, with 8 bases in between. The CDR3 region has the DNA TGTGCCAGCTCACCACTAGGGGTTAATGAGCAGTTCTTC. Amino acids: CASSPLGVNEQFF.

The rearrangement links TRBV29-1 to TRBJ2-7; 9 nucleotides agree with TRBD1. Germline assignment: CDR1 SQVTM and CDR2 ANQGSEA. V lost 7 bases, J lost 2 bases, and 3 bases stayed unmatched. CDR3 length equals 12 residues. CDR3 residues: CSAQGAAYEQYF. Here the CDR3 DNA reads TGCAGCGCACAGGGGGCCGCCTACGAGCAGTACTTC.

This rearrangement joins TRBV6-5 to TRBJ2-1; 10 nucleotides align to TRBD2. Losses at the gene ends were 7 bases for V and 2 bases for J; bases not matched to a gene: 5. Germline V gene sequence: CDR1 MNHEY, CDR2 SVGAGI. The CDR3 extends over 15 amino acids. In nucleotides, the CDR3 is TGTGCCAGCACCCGTAGCGGGGGGCCCTACAATGAGCAGTTCTTC. It specifies CASTRSGGPYNEQFF.